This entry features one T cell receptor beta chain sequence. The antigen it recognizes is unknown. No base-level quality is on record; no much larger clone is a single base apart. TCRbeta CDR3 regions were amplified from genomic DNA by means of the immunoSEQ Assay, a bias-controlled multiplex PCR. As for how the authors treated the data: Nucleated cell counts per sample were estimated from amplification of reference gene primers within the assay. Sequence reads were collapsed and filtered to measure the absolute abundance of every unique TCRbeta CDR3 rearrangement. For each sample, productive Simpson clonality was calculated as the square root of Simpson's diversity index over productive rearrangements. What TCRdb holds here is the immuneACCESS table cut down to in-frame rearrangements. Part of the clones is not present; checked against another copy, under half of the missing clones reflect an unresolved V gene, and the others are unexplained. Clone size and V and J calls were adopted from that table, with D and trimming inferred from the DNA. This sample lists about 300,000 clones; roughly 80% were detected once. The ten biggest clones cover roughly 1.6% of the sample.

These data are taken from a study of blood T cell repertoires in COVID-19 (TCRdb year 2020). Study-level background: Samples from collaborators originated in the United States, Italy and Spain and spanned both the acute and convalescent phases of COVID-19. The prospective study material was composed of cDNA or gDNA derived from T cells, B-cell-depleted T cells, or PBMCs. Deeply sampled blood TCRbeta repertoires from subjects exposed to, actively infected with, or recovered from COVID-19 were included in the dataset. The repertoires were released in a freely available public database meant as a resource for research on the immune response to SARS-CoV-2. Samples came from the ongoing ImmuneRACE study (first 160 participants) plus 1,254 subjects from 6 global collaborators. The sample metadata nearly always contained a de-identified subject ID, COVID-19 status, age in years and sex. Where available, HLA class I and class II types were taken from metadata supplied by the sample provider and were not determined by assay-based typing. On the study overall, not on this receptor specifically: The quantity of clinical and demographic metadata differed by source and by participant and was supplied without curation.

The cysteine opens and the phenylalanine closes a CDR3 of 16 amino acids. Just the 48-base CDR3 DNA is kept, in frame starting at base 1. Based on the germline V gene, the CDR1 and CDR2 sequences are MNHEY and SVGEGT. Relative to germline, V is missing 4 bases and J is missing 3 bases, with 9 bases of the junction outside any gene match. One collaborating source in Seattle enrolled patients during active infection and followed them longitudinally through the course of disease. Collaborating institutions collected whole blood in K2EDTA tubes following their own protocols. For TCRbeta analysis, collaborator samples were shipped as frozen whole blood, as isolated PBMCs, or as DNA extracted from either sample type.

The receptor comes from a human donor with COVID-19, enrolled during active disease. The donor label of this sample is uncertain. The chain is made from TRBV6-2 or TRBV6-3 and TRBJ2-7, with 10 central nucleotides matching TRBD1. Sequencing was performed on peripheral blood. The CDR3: CASSSTSWTGGYEQYF. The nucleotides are TGTGCCAGCAGTTCCACTTCCTGGACAGGGGGCTACGAGCAGTACTTC.